This T cell receptor (beta chain) appears in the sequencing data of a study of graft-versus-host responses after intestinal transplantation. Broader study findings: Within allografts, high graft-versus-host to host-versus-graft clonal ratios were seen among patients with graft-donor T cell macrochimerism.

Note on this clone: The antigen is undetermined.

Assay used: immunoSEQ multiplex PCR; TCRdb lists only in-frame clones, some missing. The sample contains approximately 68,000 clones, 90% of which appear only once. Unmatched junction bases numbered 1, after V lost 8 bases and J lost 1 base. The CDR3 loop spans 12 amino acids. Germline CDR1 MNHNY, CDR2 SVGAGI (reference sequence). This clonotype was sampled from a human donor who was the organ donor for an intestinal transplant. The gene calls are TRBV6-6 and TRBJ1-1, with TRBD1 identical over 7 bases. Sequenced here: unstimulated CD8+ T cells sorted from spleen or lymph node cells, sampled before transplant. CDR3 sequence (DNA): TGTGCCAGCGAGGGGGCGAACACTGAAGCTTTCTTT. Amino acids: CASEGANTEAFF.